The 7 T cell receptor beta chains below all came from one sample that was sequenced in a study of shared clonotypes between healthy human individuals. Repertoires were generated with immunoSEQ multiplex PCR, while TCRdb's copy carries only in-frame clones and drops some. This repertoire shows 800,000 or so clones, roughly 96% found once; its top ten account for less than 0.25%. Naivety among CD8 cells was defined by CD45RO negativity and positive CCR7 selection, thereby excluding terminally differentiated effector memory CD45RA+ cells. The specimen sequenced was naive CD8+ T cells sorted from blood. These receptors were obtained from a man aged 25 to 45 in good health.

V and J are TRBV10-3 and TRBJ1-2; possibly TRBD1 for D (5 bases). The CDR3 spans 15 residues. The V and J ends lost 0 bases and 0 bases respectively, with 8 bases between them. Germline assignment: CDR1 ENHRY and CDR2 SYGVKD. CDR3 nucleotides: TGTGCCATCAGTGAGTCAAGGGGAGCTAACTATGGCTACACCTTC. It specifies CAISESRGANYGYTF.

This clone was seen only once. This chain links TRBV7-9 with TRBJ2-3; D is uncertain. The CDR3 has 13 residues. Germline V lookup: CDR1 SEHNR, CDR2 FQNEAQ (reference sequence). Trimming cost V 3 bases and J 2 bases, with 6 bases left between them. CDR3 DNA sequence: TGTGCCAGCAGCTTGTTTAACACAGATACGCAGTATTTT. This codes for CASSLFNTDTQYF.

This chain links TRBV5-4 with TRBJ1-2; 12 bases agree with TRBD1. Germline assignment: CDR1 SGHNT and CDR2 YYREEE (reference sequence). The CDR3 extends over 17 amino acids. V shed 4 bases, J shed 4 bases, and the junction held 11 bases outside the gene matches. CDR3 region: CASSDVGQGAFSYGYTF. The CDR3 DNA reads as TGTGCCAGCAGCGACGTGGGACAGGGGGCTTTTTCCTATGGCTACACCTTC.

The chain couples TRBV18 to TRBJ2-1; the D gene is possibly TRBD1 (10 bases). Germline CDR1 KGHSH, CDR2 LQKENI. V shed 6 bases and J shed 0 bases, with 27 bases lying between them. The length of the CDR3 is 20 residues. The CDR3 region is CASSSWDRGSGRSSYNEQFF. The CDR3 DNA reads TGTGCCAGCTCGTCATGGGACAGGGGAAGCGGGAGGAGCTCCTACAATGAGCAGTTCTTC.

The V call is TRBV6-1, the J call TRBJ1-2, with no clear D. CDR1 and CDR2 (germline): MNHNS, SASEGT. Trimming removed 3 bases from V and 3 bases from J, with 14 bases in between. CDR3 length equals 15 residues. CDR3 in amino acids: CASSEDRDGYYGYTF. The CDR3 nucleotides read TGTGCCAGCAGTGAGGATAGAGACGGATACTATGGCTACACCTTC.

The rearrangement links TRBV6-5 to TRBJ2-7; D not resolved. Trimming removed 8 bases from V and 3 bases from J, with 14 bases in between. The germline V gene encodes CDR1 MNHEY and CDR2 SVGAGI. The CDR3 runs to 13 residues. The CDR3 DNA reads TGTGCCAGCCGTGACGTTATGCTCTACGAGCAGTACTTC. This translates into CASRDVMLYEQYF.

The rearrangement joins TRBV14 to TRBJ2-1; 8 positions match TRBD2. Germline V gene data show CDR1 as SGHDN and CDR2 as FVKESK. Trimming removed 0 bases from V and 1 base from J; junction bases left unmatched: 5. This CDR3 is built from 17 residues. CDR3: CASSQEGGLGSYNEQFF. The CDR3 region has the DNA TGTGCCAGCAGCCAAGAAGGGGGACTAGGGTCCTACAATGAGCAGTTCTTC.